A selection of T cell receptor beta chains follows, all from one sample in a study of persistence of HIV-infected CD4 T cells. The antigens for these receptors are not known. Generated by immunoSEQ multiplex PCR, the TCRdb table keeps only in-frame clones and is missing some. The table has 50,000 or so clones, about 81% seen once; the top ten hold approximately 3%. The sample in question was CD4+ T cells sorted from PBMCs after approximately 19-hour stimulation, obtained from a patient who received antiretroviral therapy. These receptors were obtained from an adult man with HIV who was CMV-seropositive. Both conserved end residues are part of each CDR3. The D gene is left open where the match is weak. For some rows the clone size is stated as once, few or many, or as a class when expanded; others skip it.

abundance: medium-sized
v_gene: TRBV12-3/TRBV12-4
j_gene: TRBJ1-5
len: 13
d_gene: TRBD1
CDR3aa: CASSQQGNQPQHF
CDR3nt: TGTGCCAGCAGTCAACAGGGGAATCAGCCCCAGCATTTT

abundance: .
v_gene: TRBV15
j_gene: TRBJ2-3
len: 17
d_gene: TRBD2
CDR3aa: CATSRDLAGSGTDTQYF
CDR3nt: TGTGCCACCAGCAGAGACCTAGCGGGATCCGGCACAGATACGCAGTATTTT

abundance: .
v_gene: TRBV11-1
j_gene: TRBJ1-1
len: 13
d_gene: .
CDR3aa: CASSYFRDTEAFF
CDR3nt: TGTGCCAGCAGCTACTTTAGGGACACTGAAGCTTTCTTT

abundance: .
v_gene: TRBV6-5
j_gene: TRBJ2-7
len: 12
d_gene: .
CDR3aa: CASTRDSRGREF
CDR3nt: TGTGCCAGCACCAGGGACAGCCGGGGCCGGGAGTTC

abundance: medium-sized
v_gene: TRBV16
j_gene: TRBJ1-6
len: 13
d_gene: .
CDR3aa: CASHTHNNSPLHF
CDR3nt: TGTGCCAGCCATACACATAATAATTCACCCCTCCACTTT

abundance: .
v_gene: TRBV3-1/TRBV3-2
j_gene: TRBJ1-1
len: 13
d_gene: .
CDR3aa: CASSPPGSTEAFF
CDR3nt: TGTGCCAGCAGCCCCCCAGGGTCCACTGAAGCTTTCTTT

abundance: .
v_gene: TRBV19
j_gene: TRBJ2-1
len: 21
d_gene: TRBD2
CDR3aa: CASSAKGGGLSGRASYNEQFF
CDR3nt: TGTGCCAGTAGTGCCAAGGGCGGAGGGCTCAGCGGGAGGGCTTCCTACAATGAGCAGTTCTTC

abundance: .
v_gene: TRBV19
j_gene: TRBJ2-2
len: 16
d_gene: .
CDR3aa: CASSPGQGINTGELFF
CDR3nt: TGTGCCAGTAGTCCCGGACAAGGAATCAACACCGGGGAGCTGTTTTTT

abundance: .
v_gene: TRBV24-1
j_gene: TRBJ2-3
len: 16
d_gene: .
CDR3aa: CATSDPLGNTADTQYF
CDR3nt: TGTGCCACCAGTGACCCATTAGGGAACACGGCAGATACGCAGTATTTT

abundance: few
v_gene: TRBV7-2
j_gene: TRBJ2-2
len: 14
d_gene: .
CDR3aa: CASSVNRNTGELFF
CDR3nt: TGTGCCAGCAGCGTCAACAGGAACACCGGGGAGCTGTTTTTT

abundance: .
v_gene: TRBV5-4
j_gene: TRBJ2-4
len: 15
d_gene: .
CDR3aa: CASSDLRLGKNIQYF
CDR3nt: TGTGCCAGCAGCGATTTGCGACTAGGCAAAAACATTCAGTACTTC

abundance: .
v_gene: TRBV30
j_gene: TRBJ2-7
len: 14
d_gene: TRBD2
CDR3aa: CAWSVLAGVYEQYF
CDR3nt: TGTGCCTGGAGTGTACTAGCGGGAGTTTACGAGCAGTACTTC

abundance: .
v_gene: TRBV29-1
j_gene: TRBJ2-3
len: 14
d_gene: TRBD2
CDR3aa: CSSLGTSSTDTQYF
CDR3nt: TGCAGCTCCCTAGGGACTAGCTCGACAGATACGCAGTATTTT

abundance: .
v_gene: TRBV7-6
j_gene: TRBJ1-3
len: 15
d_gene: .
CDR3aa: CASSLSGVGGNTIYF
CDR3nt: TGTGCCAGCAGCTTATCGGGGGTCGGTGGAAACACCATATATTTT

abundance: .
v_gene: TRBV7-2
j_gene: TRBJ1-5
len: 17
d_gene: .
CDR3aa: CASSLQATGLVPLPQHF
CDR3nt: TGTGCCAGCAGCTTGCAAGCCACAGGATTAGTTCCGCTGCCCCAGCATTTT

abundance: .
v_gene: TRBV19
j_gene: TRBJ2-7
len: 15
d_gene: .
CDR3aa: CASSIGGIKVYEQYF
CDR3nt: TGTGCCAGTAGTATTGGCGGTATTAAGGTCTACGAGCAGTACTTC

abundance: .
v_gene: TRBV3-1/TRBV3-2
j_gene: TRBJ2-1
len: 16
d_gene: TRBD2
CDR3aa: CASSQASGLAGLEQFF
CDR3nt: TGTGCCAGCAGCCAAGCATCGGGACTAGCGGGGCTTGAGCAGTTCTTC

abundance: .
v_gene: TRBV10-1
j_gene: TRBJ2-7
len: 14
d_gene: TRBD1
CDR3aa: CASSEQGALGEQYF
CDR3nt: TGCGCCAGCAGTGAACAGGGGGCGTTGGGGGAGCAGTACTTC

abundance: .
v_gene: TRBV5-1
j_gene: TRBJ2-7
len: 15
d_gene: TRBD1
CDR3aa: CASSWRTGESSEQYF
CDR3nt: TGCGCCAGCAGCTGGAGGACAGGGGAAAGCTCCGAGCAGTACTTC

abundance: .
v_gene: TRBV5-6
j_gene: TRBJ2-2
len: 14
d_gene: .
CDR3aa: CASSLYQATGELFF
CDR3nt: TGTGCCAGCAGCTTGTACCAGGCCACCGGGGAGCTGTTTTTT

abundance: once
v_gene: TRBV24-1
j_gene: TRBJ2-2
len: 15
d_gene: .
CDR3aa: CATSGSPPGTGELFF
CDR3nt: TGTGCCACCAGTGGTAGTCCGCCGGGGACCGGGGAGCTGTTTTTT

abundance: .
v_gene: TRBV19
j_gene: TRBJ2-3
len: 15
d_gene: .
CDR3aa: CASRKTAPSTDTQYF
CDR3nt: TGTGCCAGTAGGAAGACAGCACCTAGCACAGATACGCAGTATTTT

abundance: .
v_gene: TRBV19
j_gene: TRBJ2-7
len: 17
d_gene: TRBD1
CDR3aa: CASSMGTGDPRSYEQYF
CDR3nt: TGTGCCAGTAGTATGGGGACAGGGGACCCTCGATCCTACGAGCAGTACTTC

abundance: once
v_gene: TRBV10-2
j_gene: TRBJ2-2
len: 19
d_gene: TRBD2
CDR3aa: CASSEPGLAGGSVTGELFF
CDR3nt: TGCGCCAGCAGTGAGCCGGGACTAGCGGGAGGGTCGGTCACCGGGGAGCTGTTTTTT

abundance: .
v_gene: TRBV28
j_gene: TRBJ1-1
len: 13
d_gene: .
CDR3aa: CASRPHMNTEAFF
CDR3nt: TGTGCCAGCAGACCACATATGAACACTGAAGCTTTCTTT

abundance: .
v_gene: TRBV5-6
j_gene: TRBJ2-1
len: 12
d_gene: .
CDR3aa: CASSLLSGEQFF
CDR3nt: TGTGCCAGCAGCCTTCTGTCGGGGGAGCAGTTCTTC

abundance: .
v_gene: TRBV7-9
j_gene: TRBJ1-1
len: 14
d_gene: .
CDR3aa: CASSLGAWNTEAFF
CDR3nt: TGTGCCAGCAGCTTAGGCGCGTGGAACACTGAAGCTTTCTTT

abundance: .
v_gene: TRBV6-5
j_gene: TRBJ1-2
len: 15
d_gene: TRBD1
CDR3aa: CASSYGDRTNYGYTF
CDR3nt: TGTGCCAGCAGTTACGGGGACAGGACTAACTATGGCTACACCTTC

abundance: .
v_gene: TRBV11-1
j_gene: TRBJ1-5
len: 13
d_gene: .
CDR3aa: CASSWDSNQPQHF
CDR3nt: TGTGCCAGCAGCTGGGATAGCAATCAGCCCCAGCATTTT

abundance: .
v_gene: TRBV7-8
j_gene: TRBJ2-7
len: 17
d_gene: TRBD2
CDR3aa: CASSLASPSGGQYEQYF
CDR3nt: TGTGCCAGCAGCTTAGCGAGCCCTAGCGGGGGGCAATACGAGCAGTACTTC

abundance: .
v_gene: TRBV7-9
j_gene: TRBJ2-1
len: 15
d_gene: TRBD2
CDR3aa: CASSSSLAGYNEQFF
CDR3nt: TGTGCCAGCAGCTCGAGCCTAGCGGGATACAATGAGCAGTTCTTC

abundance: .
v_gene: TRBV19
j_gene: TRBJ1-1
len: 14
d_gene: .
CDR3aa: CASSITVFEGEAFF
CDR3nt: TGTGCCAGTAGTATCACGGTGTTCGAAGGTGAAGCTTTCTTT

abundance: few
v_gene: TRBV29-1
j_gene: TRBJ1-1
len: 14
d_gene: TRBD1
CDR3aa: CSVRRQGRGTEAFF
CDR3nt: TGCAGCGTAAGAAGACAGGGACGGGGGACTGAAGCTTTCTTT

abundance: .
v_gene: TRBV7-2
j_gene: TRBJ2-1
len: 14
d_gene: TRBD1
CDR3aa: CASGIDRGTNEQFF
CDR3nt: TGTGCCAGCGGGATCGACAGGGGGACGAATGAGCAGTTCTTC